The T cell receptor (beta chain) described here comes from a study of blood T cell repertoires in COVID-19. This CDR3 is built from 15 residues. The germline gives CDR1 MDHEN, CDR2 SYDVKM. Trimming cost V 5 bases and J 3 bases, with 14 bases left between them. TCRdb keeps only in-frame clones here, not all; method: immunoSEQ multiplex PCR. This table holds around 310,000 clones, around 89% found once. Sequenced input: peripheral blood. The TCR comes from a woman between 35 and 50 years old with COVID-19, enrolled during active disease. The chain couples TRBV28 to TRBJ1-5, with a tentative D call TRBD1 (5 bases). This chain's CDR3 is CASSPSGLNNQPQHF. The CDR3 bases are TGTGCCAGCAGTCCGTCGGGACTCAACAATCAGCCCCAGCATTTT.